This passage covers 20 T cell receptor beta chains from one sample sequenced in a study of Graves' ophthalmopathy and Graves' hyperthyroidism. The authors amplified TCR beta CDR3 regions, and they did so from RNA transcripts for repertoire sequencing. HTBI primers primed a first-round RT-PCR, and a second-round multiplex PCR followed. TCRdb recomputed calls from the multiplex PCR reads with MiXCR, one row per CDR3 protein. The sample contains about 550,000 distinct CDR3 sequences, 35% to 45% of which appear only once. The specimen sequenced was peripheral blood or thyroid tissue (not recorded which). The source of these receptors is an adult man with Graves' hyperthyroidism.

This clonotype was counted many times. The chain uses TRBV11-2 and TRBJ2-5; 10 bases fit TRBD2. CDR3 length: 18 residues. CDR1 is SGHAT and CDR2 is FQNNGV in the germline V gene. With 5 bases clipped from V and 1 base from J, the junction kept 13 bases outside the gene matches. CDR3 amino acids: CASSPRTSGWAPQETQYF. CDR3 nucleotides: TGTGCCAGCAGCCCACGGACTAGCGGATGGGCGCCCCAAGAGACCCAGTACTTC. Complete variable domain (other parts from reference TRBV11-2 and TRBJ2-5): EAGVAQSPRYKIIEKRQSVAFWCNPISGHATLYWYQQILGQGPKLLIQFQNNGVVDDSQLPKDRFSAERLKGVDSTLKIQPAKLEDSAVYLCASSPRTSGWAPQETQYFGPGTRLLVL.

This clonotype was counted many times. The chain joins TRBV7-9 to TRBJ1-2; D gene unclear. Trimming left V 4 bases short and J 6 bases short, with 18 bases between. CDR1 is SEHNR, CDR2 FQNEAQ, per germline (reference sequence). This CDR3 spans 15 amino acids. Here the CDR3 DNA reads TGTGCCAGCAGCTGGCGAGGACGGAGAGATGATGGCTACACCTTC. It translates to CASSWRGRRDDGYTF.

V usage is TRBV7-2 and J usage is TRBJ2-7; TRBD2 matches at 10 bases. V trimming: 5 bases; J trimming: 7 bases; junction bases outside the gene matches: 11. CDR3 length: 15 amino acids. Germline CDR1 and CDR2: SGHTA and FQGNSA. The CDR3 is CASSSGRALYNEQYF. For the CDR3, the DNA is TGTGCCAGCAGCAGCGGGAGGGCCTTGTACAATGAGCAGTACTTC.

This clonotype was counted at least ten times. The CDR3 loop reads CSARDGGVETQYF. The CDR3 DNA follows: TGCAGTGCTAGAGACGGGGGAGTGGAGACCCAGTACTTC. This chain connects TRBV20-1 to TRBJ2-5; tentatively, D is TRBD2 (6 bases). Germline lookup yields CDR1 DFQATT and CDR2 SNEGSKA (reference sequence). V shed 0 bases and J shed 5 bases, with 10 bases lying between them. The CDR3 runs to 13 residues.

This clonotype appeared many times. This chain uses TRBV19 with TRBJ2-7; 7 positions match TRBD1. The CDR3 is made up of 15 amino acids. With V trimmed by 3 bases and J by 6 bases, 11 bases remained unmatched. CDR1 and CDR2 (germline): LNHDA, SQIVND (reference sequence). In DNA form, the CDR3 reads TGTGCCAGTAGTATCGTACAAGGGGGCGGAGGCGAGCAGTACTTC. Its protein product is CASSIVQGGGGEQYF.

In the case of this clonotype: Just one base apart from a much larger clone, this may be a read error. The rearrangement links TRBV6-4 to TRBJ2-5; D not certain. There are 14 residues in the CDR3. Germline CDR1 and CDR2: MRHNA and SNTAGT. The CDR3 here is CASRNFYIQEIQYF. The CDR3 region has the DNA TGTGCCAGCAGGAACTTCTACATTCAAGAGATCCAGTACTTC.

This rearrangement joins TRBV7-6 to TRBJ2-7; D unresolved. Per the germline V gene, CDR1 is SGHVS and CDR2 is FNYEAQ. The CDR3 totals 14 residues. Trimming removed 1 base at V and 3 bases at J, with 10 bases between. CDR3 DNA: TGTGCCAGCAGCTTAGGCTACGGTAACTACGAGCAGTACTTC. It encodes CASSLGYGNYEQYF.

The chain uses TRBV7-8 and TRBJ2-3; D is possibly TRBD1 (6 bases). CDR1 SGHVS and CDR2 FQNEAQ come from the germline V gene. V gave up 4 bases and J gave up 0 bases, with 17 bases separating them. CDR3 length: 17 residues. The CDR3 DNA sequence: TGTGCCAGCAGCTCCCAGGGGCGACTGGGAAGCACAGATACGCAGTATTTT. Translated: CASSSQGRLGSTDTQYF.

This clonotype was observed many times. J is TRBJ1-6 and V is TRBV6-6; D perhaps matches TRBD1 (6 bases). The CDR3 is made up of 16 amino acids. V was pared by 2 bases and J by 8 bases, with 16 bases between. From germline, CDR1 is MNHNY and CDR2 SVGAGI (reference sequence). CDR3 sequence reads: CASSYGHRVEYSPLHF. The CDR3 coding sequence is TGTGCCAGCAGTTACGGACACAGGGTGGAGTATTCACCCCTCCACTTT.

For this clonotype: The junction shows a germline mismatch at one end, possibly a read error. The chain employs TRBV7-8 and TRBJ1-1, with D perhaps TRBD1 (6 bases). The germline gives CDR1 SGHVS, CDR2 FQNEAQ. The CDR3 spans 13 residues. As DNA, the CDR3 is TGTGCCAGCAGCTTAAAACAGGGAACTGAAACTTTCTTT. Protein product: CASSLKQGTETFF.

The table lists this clonotype with many counts. The rearrangement joins TRBV7-9 to TRBJ1-3; maybe TRBD1 (5 bases). Germline CDR1 reads SEHNR; CDR2 reads FQNEAQ (reference sequence). The CDR3 contains 15 residues. Trimming removed 4 bases from V and 7 bases from J, with 17 bases in between. This CDR3 reads CASSSPGKDRNTIYF. The CDR3 DNA is TGTGCCAGCAGCTCCCCAGGGAAGGATCGGAACACCATATATTTT.

A single count supports this clonotype. The rearrangement joins TRBV20-1 to TRBJ1-1; no clear D. V gave up 4 bases and J gave up 7 bases, with 22 bases separating them. The CDR3 contains 15 residues. CDR1 and CDR2 from the germline V gene are DFQATT and SNEGSKA (reference sequence). Here the CDR3 DNA reads TGCAGTGCTAAAGATCTGAGCGACCCATATATTGAAGCTTTCTTT. This sequence encodes CSAKDLSDPYIEAFF.

Remarks on this clonotype: Possible read error: a much larger clone is one base away. The CDR3 nucleotides are TGCGCCAACAGCTTGGACGGGACATCATACTACGAGCAGTACTTC. Amino acids: CANSLDGTSYYEQYF. The rearrangement uses TRBV5-1 and TRBJ2-7; weak D call: TRBD1 (6 bases). Looked up from germline, CDR1 is SGHRS and CDR2 is YFSETQ. The CDR3 is 15 residues long.

With respect to this clonotype: One end of the junction varies from germline; a read error may be responsible. V and J are TRBV7-9 and TRBJ1-1; D call uncertain. The CDR3 runs to 12 residues. Germline V gene sequence: CDR1 SEHNR, CDR2 FQNEAQ (reference sequence). CDR3 residues: CAGSITGTEAFF. The CDR3 region has the DNA TGTGCCGGCAGCATAACGGGAACTGAAGCTTTCTTT.

The genes are TRBV12-5 and TRBJ1-6, with D perhaps TRBD1 (5 bases). The CDR3 covers 17 residues. Germline CDR1 reads LGHNT; CDR2 reads FRNRAP. The V end was cut by 4 bases, the J end by 5 bases, with 18 bases between. The CDR3 sequence is CASGSSRLTEHNSPLHF. CDR3 bases: TGTGCTAGTGGTTCTTCCCGTCTGACAGAGCATAATTCACCCCTCCACTTT.

The chain is built from TRBV7-9 and TRBJ1-5; unclear D gene. The germline V gene encodes CDR1 SEHNR and CDR2 FQNEAQ (reference sequence). V lost 1 base and J lost 5, with 6 bases in between. The CDR3 contains 13 residues. This chain's CDR3 is CASSLEWYQPQHF. The CDR3, as DNA: TGTGCCAGCAGCTTAGAATGGTATCAGCCCCAGCATTTT.

V usage is TRBV7-2 and J usage is TRBJ2-5; D might be TRBD2 (5 bases). The V gene's germline CDR1 is SGHTA and CDR2 FQGNSA. The CDR3 sequence is 13 residues long. Deletions cut 5 bases from V and 2 bases from J, with 9 bases between. CDR3 amino acids: CASSHTGQETQYF. The CDR3, as DNA: TGTGCCAGCAGCCATACGGGACAAGAGACCCAGTACTTC.

This clonotype was counted only a few times. V is TRBV6-1 and J is TRBJ1-1; 8 bases match TRBD1. The CDR3 runs to 16 residues. Germline V gene lookup returns CDR1 MNHNS and CDR2 SASEGT. The J segment lost 2 bases and the V segment lost 8 bases, leaving 13 bases of the junction unmatched. The CDR3 loop reads CASEPGQVRGNTEAFF. The CDR3 coding sequence is TGTGCCAGCGAGCCGGGACAGGTTAGAGGAAACACTGAAGCTTTCTTT.

At least ten counts were recorded for this clonotype. V and J are TRBV5-1 and TRBJ2-7; D gene uncertain. Germline lookup yields CDR1 SGHRS and CDR2 YFSETQ. CDR3 size: 14 residues. The germline V and J ends were trimmed by 7 bases and 1 base, with 15 bases remaining between them. In DNA, the CDR3 is TGCGCCAGCCGGCGAGATCCTCCTTCCTACGAGCAGTACTTC. This encodes CASRRDPPSYEQYF.

This clonotype was seen at least ten times. The chain has TRBV9 and TRBJ2-2; 11 bases match TRBD2. Germline CDR1 and CDR2: SGDLS and YYNGEE. The length of the CDR3 is 17 residues. With 0 bases clipped from V and 3 bases from J, the junction kept 4 bases outside the gene matches. This chain's CDR3 is CASSVGGGLADTGELFF. CDR3 bases: TGTGCCAGCAGCGTAGGGGGGGGACTAGCGGACACCGGGGAGCTGTTTTTT.